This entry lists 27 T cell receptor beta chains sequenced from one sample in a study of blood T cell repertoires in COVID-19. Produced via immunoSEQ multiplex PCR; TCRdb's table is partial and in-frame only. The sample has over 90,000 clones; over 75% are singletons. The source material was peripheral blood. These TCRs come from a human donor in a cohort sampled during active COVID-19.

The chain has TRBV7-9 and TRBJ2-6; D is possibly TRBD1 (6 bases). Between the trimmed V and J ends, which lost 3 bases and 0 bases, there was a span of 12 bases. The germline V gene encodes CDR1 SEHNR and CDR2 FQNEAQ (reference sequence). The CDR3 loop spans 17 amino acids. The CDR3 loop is CASSFRQDLSGANVLTF. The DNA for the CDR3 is TGTGCCAGCAGCTTTCGACAGGACCTCTCTGGGGCCAACGTCCTGACTTTC. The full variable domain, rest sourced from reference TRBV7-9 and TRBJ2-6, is DTGVSQNPRHKITKRGQNVTFRCDPISEHNRLYWYRQTLGQGPEFLTYFQNEAQLEKSRLLSDRFSAERPKGSFSTLEIQRTEQGDSAMYLCASSFRQDLSGANVLTFGAGSRLTVL.

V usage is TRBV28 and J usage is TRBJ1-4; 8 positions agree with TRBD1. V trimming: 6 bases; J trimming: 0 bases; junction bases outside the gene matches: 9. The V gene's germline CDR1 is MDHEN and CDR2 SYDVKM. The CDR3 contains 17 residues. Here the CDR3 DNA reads TGTGCCAGCAGAGCCCGGACAGGGAGGGCAACTAATGAAAAACTGTTTTTT. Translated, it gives CASRARTGRATNEKLFF.

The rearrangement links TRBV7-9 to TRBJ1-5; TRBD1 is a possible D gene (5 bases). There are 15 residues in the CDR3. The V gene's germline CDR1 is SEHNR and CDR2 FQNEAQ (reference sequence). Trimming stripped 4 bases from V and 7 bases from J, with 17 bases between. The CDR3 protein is CASSSAAAGEQPQHF. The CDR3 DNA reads TGTGCCAGCAGCTCCGCCGCGGCGGGGGAACAGCCCCAGCATTTT.

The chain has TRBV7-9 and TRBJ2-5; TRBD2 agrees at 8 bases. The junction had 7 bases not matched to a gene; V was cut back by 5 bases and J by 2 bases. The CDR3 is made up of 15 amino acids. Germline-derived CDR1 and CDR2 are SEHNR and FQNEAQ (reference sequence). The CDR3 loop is CASSRRTSGQETQYF. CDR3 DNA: TGTGCCAGCAGCCGCAGAACTAGCGGACAAGAGACCCAGTACTTC.

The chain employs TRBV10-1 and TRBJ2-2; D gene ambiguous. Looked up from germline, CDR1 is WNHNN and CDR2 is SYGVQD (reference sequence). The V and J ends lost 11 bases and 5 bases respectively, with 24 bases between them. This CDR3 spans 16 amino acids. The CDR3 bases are TGCGCCGGCCTGGATTACTATACGCGCGAAACCGGGGAGCTGTTTTTT. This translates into CAGLDYYTRETGELFF.

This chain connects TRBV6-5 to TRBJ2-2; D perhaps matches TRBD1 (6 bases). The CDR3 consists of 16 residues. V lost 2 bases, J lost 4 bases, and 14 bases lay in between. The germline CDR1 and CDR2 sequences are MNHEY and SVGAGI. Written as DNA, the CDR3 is TGTGCCAGCAGTTACACGGCCACAGGGATCACCGGGGAGCTGTTTTTT. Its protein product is CASSYTATGITGELFF.

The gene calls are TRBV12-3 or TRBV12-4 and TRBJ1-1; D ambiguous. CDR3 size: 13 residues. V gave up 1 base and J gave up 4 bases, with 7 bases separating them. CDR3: CASSLEEGTEAFF. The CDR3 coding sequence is TGTGCCAGCAGTTTAGAGGAGGGCACTGAAGCTTTCTTT.

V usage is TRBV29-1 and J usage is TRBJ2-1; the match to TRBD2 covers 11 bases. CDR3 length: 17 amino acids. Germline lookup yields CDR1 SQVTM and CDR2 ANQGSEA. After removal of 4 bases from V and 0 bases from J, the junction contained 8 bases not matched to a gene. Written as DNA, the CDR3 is TGCAGCGTTGTAACACTAGCGGGAGCCAGCTCCTACAATGAGCAGTTCTTC. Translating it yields CSVVTLAGASSYNEQFF.

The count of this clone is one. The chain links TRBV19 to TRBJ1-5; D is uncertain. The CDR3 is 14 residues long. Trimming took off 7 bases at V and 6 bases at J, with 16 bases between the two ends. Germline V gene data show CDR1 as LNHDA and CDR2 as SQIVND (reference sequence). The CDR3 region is CASMRRRTTQPQHF. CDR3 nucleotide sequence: TGTGCCAGTATGCGTCGGAGGACGACTCAGCCCCAGCATTTT.

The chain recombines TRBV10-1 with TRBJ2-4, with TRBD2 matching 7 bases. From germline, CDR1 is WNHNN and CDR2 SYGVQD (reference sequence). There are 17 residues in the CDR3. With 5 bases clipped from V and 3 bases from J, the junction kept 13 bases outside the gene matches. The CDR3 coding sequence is TGCGCCAGCAGTTCGTCTGTTTCGCGGGAGTTCAAAAACATTCAGTACTTC. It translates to CASSSSVSREFKNIQYF.

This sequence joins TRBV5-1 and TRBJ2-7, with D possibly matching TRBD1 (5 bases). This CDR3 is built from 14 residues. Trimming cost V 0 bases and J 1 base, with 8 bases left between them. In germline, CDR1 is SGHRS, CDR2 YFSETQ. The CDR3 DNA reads TGCGCCAGCAGCTTGGGTCAGGGATCCTACGAGCAGTACTTC. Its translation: CASSLGQGSYEQYF.

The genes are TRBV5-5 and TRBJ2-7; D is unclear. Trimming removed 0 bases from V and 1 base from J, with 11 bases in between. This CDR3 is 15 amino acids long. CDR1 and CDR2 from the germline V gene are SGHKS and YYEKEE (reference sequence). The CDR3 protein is CASSLALAVSYEQYF. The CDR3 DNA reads TGTGCCAGCAGCTTGGCTCTCGCGGTATCCTACGAGCAGTACTTC.

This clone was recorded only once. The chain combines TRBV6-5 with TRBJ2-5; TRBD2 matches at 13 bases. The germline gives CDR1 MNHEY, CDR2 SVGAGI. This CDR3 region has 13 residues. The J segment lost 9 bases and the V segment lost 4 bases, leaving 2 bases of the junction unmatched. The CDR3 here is CASSWTSGGSQYF. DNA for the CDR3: TGTGCCAGCAGTTGGACTAGCGGGGGCTCCCAGTACTTC.

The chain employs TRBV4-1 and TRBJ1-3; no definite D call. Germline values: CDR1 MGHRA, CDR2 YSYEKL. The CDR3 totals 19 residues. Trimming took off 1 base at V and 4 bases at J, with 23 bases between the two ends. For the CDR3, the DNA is TGCGCCAGCAGCCAAGTAGGCGGCAGAGGAGTTTTCGCCGGAAACACCATATATTTT. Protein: CASSQVGGRGVFAGNTIYF.

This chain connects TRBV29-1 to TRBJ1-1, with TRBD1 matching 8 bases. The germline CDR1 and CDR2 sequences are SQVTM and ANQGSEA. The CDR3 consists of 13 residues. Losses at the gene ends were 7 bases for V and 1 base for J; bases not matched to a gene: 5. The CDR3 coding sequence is TGCAGCGCTACACAGGGGGGGAACACTGAAGCTTTCTTT. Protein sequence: CSATQGGNTEAFF. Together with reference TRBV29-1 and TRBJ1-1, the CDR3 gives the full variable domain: SAVISQKPSRDICQRGTSLTIQCQVDSQVTMMFWYRQQPGQSLTLIATANQGSEATYESGFVIDKFPISRPNLTFSTLTVSNMSPEDSSIYLCSATQGGNTEAFFGQGTRLTVV.

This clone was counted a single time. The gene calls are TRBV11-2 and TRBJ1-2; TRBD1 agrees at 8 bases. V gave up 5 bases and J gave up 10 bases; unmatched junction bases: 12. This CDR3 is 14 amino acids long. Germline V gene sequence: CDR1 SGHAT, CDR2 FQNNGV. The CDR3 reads CASSPRTGKVFYTF. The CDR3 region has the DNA TGTGCCAGCAGCCCACGGACAGGGAAAGTATTCTACACCTTC.

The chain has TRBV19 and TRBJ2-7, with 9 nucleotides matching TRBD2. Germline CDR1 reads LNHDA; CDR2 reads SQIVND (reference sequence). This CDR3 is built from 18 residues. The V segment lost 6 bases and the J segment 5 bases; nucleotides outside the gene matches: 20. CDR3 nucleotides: TGTGCCAGTAGCCTGGGGTTAGCGGGAGCCTCCGGGGGGGACGAGCAGTACTTC. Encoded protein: CASSLGLAGASGGDEQYF. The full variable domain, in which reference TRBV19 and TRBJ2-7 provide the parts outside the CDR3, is DGGITQSPKYLFRKEGQNVTLSCEQNLNHDAMYWYRQDPGQGLRLIYYSQIVNDFQKGDIAEGYSVSREKKESFPLTVTSAQKNPTAFYLCASSLGLAGASGGDEQYFGPGTRLTVT.

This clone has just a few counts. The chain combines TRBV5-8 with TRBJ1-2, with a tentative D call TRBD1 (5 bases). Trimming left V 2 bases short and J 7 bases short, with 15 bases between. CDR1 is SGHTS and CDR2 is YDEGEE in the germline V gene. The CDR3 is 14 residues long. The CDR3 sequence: CASSFRRTRGGYTF. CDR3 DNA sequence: TGTGCCAGCAGCTTTCGTCGGACAAGGGGTGGCTACACCTTC.

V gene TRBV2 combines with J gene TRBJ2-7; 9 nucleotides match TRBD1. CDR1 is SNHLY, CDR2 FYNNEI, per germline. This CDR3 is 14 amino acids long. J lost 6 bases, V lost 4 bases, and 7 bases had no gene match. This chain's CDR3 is CASSGQGEVGEQYF. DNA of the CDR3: TGTGCCAGCAGTGGACAGGGGGAGGTCGGCGAGCAGTACTTC.

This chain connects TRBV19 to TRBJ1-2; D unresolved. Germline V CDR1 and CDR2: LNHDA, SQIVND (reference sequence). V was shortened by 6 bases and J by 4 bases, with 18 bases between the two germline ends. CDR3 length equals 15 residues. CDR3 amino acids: CASSYSDHSGYGYTF. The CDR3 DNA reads TGTGCCAGTAGCTATTCAGACCACTCAGGCTATGGCTACACCTTC. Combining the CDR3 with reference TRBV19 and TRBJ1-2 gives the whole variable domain DGGITQSPKYLFRKEGQNVTLSCEQNLNHDAMYWYRQDPGQGLRLIYYSQIVNDFQKGDIAEGYSVSREKKESFPLTVTSAQKNPTAFYLCASSYSDHSGYGYTFGSGTRLTVV.

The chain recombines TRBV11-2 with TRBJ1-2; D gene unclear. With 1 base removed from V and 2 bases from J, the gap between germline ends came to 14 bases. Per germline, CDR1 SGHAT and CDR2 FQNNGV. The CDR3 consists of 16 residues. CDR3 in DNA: TGTGCCAGCAGCTTAGTCGGCTCAGGAGGCAACTATGGCTACACCTTC. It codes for CASSLVGSGGNYGYTF.

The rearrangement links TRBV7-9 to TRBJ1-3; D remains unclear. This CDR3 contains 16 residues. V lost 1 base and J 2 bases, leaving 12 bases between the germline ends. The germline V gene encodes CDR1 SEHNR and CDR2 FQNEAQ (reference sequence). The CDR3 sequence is CASSLEFLQTGNTIYF. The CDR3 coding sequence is TGTGCCAGCAGCTTAGAGTTTTTGCAGACTGGAAACACCATATATTTT.

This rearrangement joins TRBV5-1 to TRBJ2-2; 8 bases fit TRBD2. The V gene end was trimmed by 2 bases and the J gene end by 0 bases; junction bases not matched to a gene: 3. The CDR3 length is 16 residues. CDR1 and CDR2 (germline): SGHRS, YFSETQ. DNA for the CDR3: TGCGCCAGCAGCTTAAGCGGGAGCTCGAACACCGGGGAGCTGTTTTTT. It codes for CASSLSGSSNTGELFF.

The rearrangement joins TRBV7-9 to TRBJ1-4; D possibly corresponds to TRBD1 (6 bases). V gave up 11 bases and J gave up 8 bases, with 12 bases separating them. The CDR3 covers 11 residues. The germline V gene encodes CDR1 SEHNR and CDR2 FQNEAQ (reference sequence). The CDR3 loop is CAGWGLEKLFF. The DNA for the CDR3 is TGTGCCGGATGGGGGCTCGAAAAACTGTTTTTT.

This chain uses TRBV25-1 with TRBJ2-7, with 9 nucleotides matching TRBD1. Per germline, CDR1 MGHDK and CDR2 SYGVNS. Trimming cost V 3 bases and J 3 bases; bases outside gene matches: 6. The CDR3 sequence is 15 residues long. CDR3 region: CASSDDRGAYYEQYF. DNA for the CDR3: TGTGCCAGCAGTGATGACAGGGGGGCCTACTACGAGCAGTACTTC.

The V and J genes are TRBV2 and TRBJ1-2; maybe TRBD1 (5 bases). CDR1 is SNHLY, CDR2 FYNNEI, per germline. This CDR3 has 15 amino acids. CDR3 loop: CATPWEGSANYGYTF. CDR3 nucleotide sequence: TGTGCTACACCTTGGGAGGGGTCGGCTAACTATGGCTACACCTTC.

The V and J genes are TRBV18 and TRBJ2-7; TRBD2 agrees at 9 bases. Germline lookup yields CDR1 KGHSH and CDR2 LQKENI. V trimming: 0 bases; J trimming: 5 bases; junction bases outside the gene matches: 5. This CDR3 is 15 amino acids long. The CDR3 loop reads CASSPPLAGVNEQYF. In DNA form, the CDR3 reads TGTGCCAGCTCACCACCTTTAGCGGGAGTTAACGAGCAGTACTTC.